Here is one T cell receptor (beta chain) with its context. The antigen remains undetermined. The data stem from a study of cytomegalovirus exposure and HLA in healthy donors. General study points: Previously analyzed data showed that most TCR beta V segments were productive at a frequency of about 87% or about 30%. When analyzed later, a missense DCLRE1C variant was found to be linked to TCR beta V- and J-gene trimming. Upon later analysis, HLA-associated TCR beta chains proved more clonally expanded than other, equally common chains. What a later analysis reportedly showed was that an Asian-associated ancestry cluster had fewer N-insertions than the roughly 700-donor mean.

The PCR made use of 60 Vbeta and 13 Jbeta primers. The protocol was immunoSEQ multiplex PCR, while the TCRdb copy is restricted to in-frame clones and leaves out a portion. The table records more than 95,000 clones, approximately 66% of them present only once. This receptor was identified in a woman in her forties or fifties in good health and CMV-seronegative. Material for sequencing was PBMCs.

The CDR3 is CASSLNRAYEQYF. Here the CDR3 DNA reads TGTGCCAGCAGCTTAAACAGGGCCTACGAGCAGTACTTC. This chain uses TRBV7-2 with TRBJ2-7, with a weak D call TRBD1 (6 bases). The germline V and J ends were trimmed by 2 bases and 2 bases, with 7 bases remaining between them. Looked up from germline, CDR1 is SGHTA and CDR2 is FQGNSA. This CDR3 comprises 13 residues.